Listed below are T cell receptor beta chains from one sample, sequenced in a study of beta chain features in type 1 diabetes. The repertoire was sequenced with immunoSEQ multiplex PCR; TCRdb's copy has only in-frame clones and lacks some. The table records roughly 610,000 clones, roughly 16% of them present only once. Sequencing used naive CD4+ T cells from blood. These TCRs come from a man aged 18 to 30 in good health. The CDR3 runs from the conserved cysteine through the conserved F or W. Fields, in order: D gene, clone size, CDR3 length, V gene, J gene, CDR3 protein, CDR3 DNA. D genes are given only for firm matches. Rows may omit the clone size; those that give it use once, few, many or a size class.

>-|few|10|TRBV29-1|TRBJ1-1
CSVVQERAFF
TGCAGCGTTGTGCAGGAAAGGGCTTTCTTT
>-|few|15|TRBV9|TRBJ2-5
CASSVAPVGLETQYF
TGTGCCAGCAGCGTAGCCCCGGTAGGGCTAGAGACCCAGTACTTC
>-|-|16|TRBV7-2|TRBJ1-2
CASSLRTAGLRGGYTF
TGTGCCAGCAGCCTTAGAACAGCGGGGCTCAGAGGTGGCTACACCTTC
>-|-|12|TRBV9|TRBJ2-1
CASGPSYNEQFF
TGTGCCAGCGGACCTAGCTACAATGAGCAGTTCTTC
>-|few|13|TRBV27|TRBJ1-4
CASTPKWYEKLFF
TGTGCCAGCACCCCTAAGTGGTATGAAAAACTGTTTTTT
>TRBD1|-|17|TRBV7-2|TRBJ2-2
CASTRPGTGGRTGELFF
TGTGCCAGCACAAGACCCGGGACAGGGGGTCGGACCGGGGAGCTGTTTTTT
>-|-|14|TRBV7-8|TRBJ2-5
CASSLVGHRETQYF
TGTGCCAGCAGCTTAGTGGGACACCGAGAGACCCAGTACTTC
>-|-|12|TRBV28|TRBJ2-7
CASSPNSYEQYF
TGTGCCAGCTCCCCGAACAGCTACGAGCAGTACTTC
>-|few|12|TRBV7-2|TRBJ1-1
CASITLGGEAFF
TGTGCCAGCATCACCCTGGGGGGCGAAGCTTTCTTT
>-|once|16|TRBV18|TRBJ2-3
CASSPPDALGTDTQYF
TGTGCCAGCTCACCACCGGATGCCCTAGGCACAGATACGCAGTATTTT
>-|-|16|TRBV5-1|TRBJ2-2
CASSLNAPGTTGELFF
TGCGCCAGCAGCTTGAATGCGCCTGGGACCACCGGGGAGCTGTTTTTT
>TRBD2|-|16|TRBV27|TRBJ2-3
CASSWELAGVTDTQYF
TGTGCCAGCAGCTGGGAACTAGCGGGAGTGACAGATACGCAGTATTTT
>-|-|13|TRBV27|TRBJ1-2
CASSLEGLYGYTF
TGTGCCAGCAGTCTCGAGGGCCTCTATGGCTACACCTTC
>-|-|15|TRBV18|TRBJ2-6
CASAPRGSGANVLTF
TGTGCCAGCGCACCACGGGGGTCTGGGGCCAACGTCCTGACTTTC
>TRBD1|few|12|TRBV29-1|TRBJ1-1
CSVDRGRTEAFF
TGCAGCGTTGACAGGGGGCGTACTGAAGCTTTCTTT
>-|once|14|TRBV28|TRBJ1-5
CASSYQGLNQPQHF
TGTGCCAGCAGCTATCAGGGTCTCAATCAGCCCCAGCATTTT
>-|-|13|TRBV29-1|TRBJ1-3
CSASETGVHTIYF
TGCAGCGCTTCGGAGACGGGGGTTCACACCATATATTTT
>-|few|15|TRBV29-1|TRBJ1-2
CSVENPRGQGYGYTF
TGCAGCGTTGAAAACCCCCGAGGGCAGGGCTATGGCTACACCTTC
>-|-|15|TRBV18|TRBJ1-2
CASSPRQDHNYGYTF
TGTGCCAGCTCACCAAGACAGGATCACAACTATGGCTACACCTTC
>TRBD1|few|18|TRBV5-4|TRBJ2-2
CASTNPGQGTLGPGELFF
TGTGCCAGCACCAATCCGGGACAGGGGACATTGGGTCCCGGGGAGCTGTTTTTT
>TRBD1|few|16|TRBV5-8|TRBJ2-3
CASSIHRGPGADTQYF
TGTGCCAGCAGCATCCACAGGGGGCCGGGCGCAGATACGCAGTATTTT
>-|-|12|TRBV19|TRBJ1-5
CANSYSNQPQHF
TGTGCCAACTCATATAGCAATCAGCCCCAGCATTTT
>-|-|13|TRBV6-1|TRBJ2-3
CASSVTSTDTQYF
TGTGCCAGCAGTGTTACTAGCACAGATACGCAGTATTTT
>TRBD1|-|17|TRBV29-1|TRBJ1-1
CSVVGDGMRTGGIEAFF
TGCAGCGTTGTAGGGGATGGGATGCGGACAGGGGGAATTGAAGCTTTCTTT
>TRBD1|-|13|TRBV28|TRBJ1-1
CASIGQVNTEAFF
TGTGCCAGCATTGGACAGGTGAACACTGAAGCTTTCTTT
>TRBD2|few|14|TRBV5-4|TRBJ2-1
CASVSGGLKIEQFF
TGTGCCAGCGTCTCGGGAGGTCTAAAGATAGAGCAGTTCTTC
>TRBD1|-|14|TRBV6-1|TRBJ1-1
CASIVDTGGTEAFF
TGTGCCAGCATAGTCGATACAGGGGGCACTGAAGCTTTCTTT
>-|many|15|TRBV28|TRBJ2-6
CASSFLESGANVLTF
TGTGCCAGCAGTTTCTTGGAATCTGGGGCCAACGTCCTGACTTTC
>-|-|14|TRBV4-3|TRBJ1-4
CASSQVGSWEKLFF
TGCGCCAGCAGCCAAGTCGGGTCTTGGGAAAAACTGTTTTTT
>TRBD1|-|17|TRBV2|TRBJ2-3
CASSEILGQGSSDTQYF
TGTGCCAGCAGTGAGATTTTGGGACAGGGGTCTTCAGATACGCAGTATTTT
>-|few|13|TRBV9|TRBJ1-5
CASSVVGNQPQHF
TGTGCCAGCAGCGTTGTGGGGAATCAGCCCCAGCATTTT
>-|few|15|TRBV2|TRBJ1-1
CASSKTGLGNTEAFF
TGTGCCAGCAGTAAAACAGGGTTGGGGAACACTGAAGCTTTCTTT
>TRBD2|-|15|TRBV9|TRBJ2-7
CASSVASGAGVEQYF
TGTGCCAGCAGCGTCGCTAGCGGGGCTGGCGTCGAGCAGTACTTC
>-|-|13|TRBV19|TRBJ2-7
CASSIRTSYEQYF
TGTGCCAGTAGTATCCGAACAAGCTACGAGCAGTACTTC
>-|few|15|TRBV29-1|TRBJ2-4
CSVEGTGKAKNIQYF
TGCAGCGTTGAAGGTACAGGGAAAGCCAAAAACATTCAGTACTTC
>-|few|13|TRBV30|TRBJ1-2
CAWTPAGTYGYTF
TGTGCCTGGACCCCCGCGGGAACCTATGGCTACACCTTC
>TRBD1|-|14|TRBV5-4|TRBJ1-3
CASKRTGAGNTIYF
TGTGCCAGCAAGCGGACAGGGGCTGGAAACACCATATATTTT
>-|few|12|TRBV7-3|TRBJ1-1
CASSPGGTEAFF
TGTGCCAGCAGCCCAGGAGGCACTGAAGCTTTCTTT
>TRBD1|-|16|TRBV10-3|TRBJ2-1
CAIRPHRDRVYDEQFF
TGTGCCATCAGGCCCCATCGGGACAGGGTCTACGATGAGCAGTTCTTC
>TRBD1|-|15|TRBV9|TRBJ2-7
CASSPRTGGNHEQYF
TGTGCCAGCAGTCCCAGGACAGGGGGCAACCACGAGCAGTACTTC
>-|few|10|TRBV20-1|TRBJ2-7
CSATGAEQYF
TGCAGTGCTACGGGGGCGGAGCAGTACTTC
>-|few|13|TRBV19|TRBJ1-1
CATTGQGRTEAFF
TGTGCCACCACGGGCCAAGGGAGGACTGAAGCTTTCTTT
>TRBD1|few|16|TRBV5-1|TRBJ2-6
CASSGRQGSGANVLTF
TGCGCCAGCAGCGGCCGACAGGGCTCTGGGGCCAACGTCCTGACTTTC
>-|few|11|TRBV7-9|TRBJ1-5
CASSREGPQHF
TGTGCCAGCAGCCGAGAAGGGCCCCAGCATTTT
>-|few|12|TRBV4-1|TRBJ2-3
CASSPQGDTQYF
TGCGCCAGCAGCCCCCAGGGAGATACGCAGTATTTT
>-|-|14|TRBV11-3|TRBJ2-2
CASSFGTYTGELFF
TGTGCCAGCAGCTTCGGGACCTACACCGGGGAGCTGTTTTTT
>-|few|15|TRBV25-1|TRBJ2-1
CASSDTPGRYNEQFF
TGTGCCAGCAGTGATACCCCTGGACGATACAATGAGCAGTTCTTC
>TRBD1|once|13|TRBV2|TRBJ1-2
CATRGTGPYGYTF
TGTGCCACCCGCGGGACAGGCCCCTATGGCTACACCTTC
>-|many|12|TRBV25-1|TRBJ2-7
CASSGPWYEQYF
TGTGCCAGCAGCGGACCTTGGTACGAGCAGTACTTC
>TRBD2|-|16|TRBV11-2|TRBJ2-5
CASSRDLAGFLETQYF
TGTGCCAGCAGCCGCGACCTAGCGGGATTTTTGGAGACCCAGTACTTC